These 21 T cell receptor beta chains originate from one sample sequenced in a study of blood T cell repertoires in COVID-19 (dated by TCRdb to 2018 to 2021). Library preparation employed the immunoSEQ multiplex PCR assay. In TCRdb, the immuneACCESS table is reduced to in-frame sequences with V and J assigned. These tables do not hold every clone; where another copy was compared, an unresolved V gene accounts for under half, and the others remain unexplained. The sample records about 120,000 clones, around 80% of which are singletons. Around 4% of the sample goes to the ten largest clones. Sample: peripheral blood. All receptors come from a woman between 50 and 59 years old with acute or convalescent COVID-19.

The rearrangement joins TRBV9 to TRBJ2-1; 8 bases map to TRBD2. The CDR3 covers 14 residues. V shed 5 bases, J shed 4 bases, and the junction held 5 bases outside the gene matches. Germline CDR1 and CDR2: SGDLS and YYNGEE. The CDR3 region is CASSTGLEYNEQFF. The CDR3 DNA reads as TGTGCCAGCAGTACGGGACTAGAGTACAATGAGCAGTTCTTC. The full variable domain, with the rest looked up from reference TRBV9 and TRBJ2-1, is DSGVTQTPKHLITATGQRVTLRCSPRSGDLSVYWYQQSLDQGLQFLIQYYNGEERAKGNILERFSAQQFPDLHSELNLSSLELGDSALYFCASSTGLEYNEQFFGPGTRLTVL.

This clone showed up just once. The DNA of the CDR3 is TGTGCCACCAGCAGATCTCCCGAGGCAGGGGGCCGAACTGAAGCTTTCTTT. Its protein product is CATSRSPEAGGRTEAFF. The chain recombines TRBV15 with TRBJ1-1, with TRBD1 identical over 8 bases. The CDR3 is 17 residues long. Germline CDR1 is LNHNV and CDR2 is YYDKDF (reference sequence). Unmatched junction bases numbered 13, after V lost 2 bases and J lost 5 bases.

The rearrangement links TRBV4-2 to TRBJ2-7, with 10 bases lining up with TRBD2. Germline CDR1 reads LGHNA; CDR2 reads YNFKEQ. Unmatched junction bases numbered 1, after V lost 1 base and J lost 7 bases. The CDR3 has 13 amino acids. The CDR3 DNA sequence: TGTGCCAGCAGCCAAGGGACTAGCGGTGAGCAGTACTTC. Residues: CASSQGTSGEQYF.

The gene calls are TRBV15 and TRBJ2-3, with D hard to call. V was shortened by 0 bases and J by 6 bases, with 7 bases between the two germline ends. The CDR3 runs to 13 residues. CDR1 and CDR2 (germline): LNHNV, YYDKDF (reference sequence). This CDR3 reads CATSRDKRDTQYF. The DNA for the CDR3 is TGTGCCACCAGCAGAGATAAGAGGGATACGCAGTATTTT.

The chain is built from TRBV29-1 and TRBJ2-1; D is uncertain. Germline-derived CDR1 and CDR2 are SQVTM and ANQGSEA. The CDR3 runs 12 residues. V lost 4 bases to trimming and J lost 10 bases, with 14 bases between them. CDR3 DNA sequence: TGCAGCGTTGGTCAGCTTCTAGGCGAGCAGTTCTTC. Its translation: CSVGQLLGEQFF.

This chain uses TRBV4-1 with TRBJ1-4; 9 bases map to TRBD1. The junction had 8 bases not matched to a gene; V was cut back by 3 bases and J by 0 bases. Germline assignment: CDR1 MGHRA and CDR2 YSYEKL. The CDR3 length is 18 residues. CDR3 DNA: TGCGCCAGCAGCCACCCCCCGGGACAGGGAACAACTAATGAAAAACTGTTTTTT. It specifies CASSHPPGQGTTNEKLFF.

Notes on this clone: Sequence at one end of the junction differs from germline and may be a read error. The V gene is TRBV20-1, the J gene TRBJ1-2; D not resolved. This CDR3 has 8 amino acids. The V gene's germline CDR1 is DFQATT and CDR2 SNEGSKA (reference sequence). CDR3 coding DNA: TGCAGTGCTAGTCCCGTGTCCTTC. Translating gives CSASPVSF.

This sequence joins TRBV6-5 and TRBJ2-7; 7 nucleotides agree with TRBD2. Germline-derived CDR1 and CDR2 are MNHEY and SVGAGI. V shed 0 bases, J shed 7 bases, and the junction held 6 bases outside the gene matches. The CDR3 runs to 14 residues. The DNA for the CDR3 is TGTGCCAGCAGTTACTCGGGAGGGTCTCGGGAGCAGTACTTC. It is translated as CASSYSGGSREQYF.

In its sample, this clone was seen once. The V and J genes are TRBV5-1 and TRBJ2-7, with D possibly TRBD1 on 6 matching bases. Germline V gene lookup returns CDR1 SGHRS and CDR2 YFSETQ. The V and J ends lost 1 base and 3 bases respectively, with 14 bases between them. This CDR3 contains 15 residues. The DNA of the CDR3 is TGCGCCAGCAGCTTGTTCGATTCCAGGGGCTACGAGCAGTACTTC. Protein product: CASSLFDSRGYEQYF.

The genes are TRBV9 and TRBJ2-7, with TRBD2 matching 8 bases. The CDR3 is made up of 15 amino acids. Trimming took 3 bases from V and 2 from J; bases not matched to a gene: 7. Germline CDR1 and CDR2: SGDLS and YYNGEE. As DNA, the CDR3 is TGTGCCAGCAGCGCTGGGGGGACTAGAGCCTACGAGCAGTACTTC. Protein: CASSAGGTRAYEQYF.

The chain combines TRBV5-4 with TRBJ2-7, with D perhaps matching TRBD2 (5 bases). The length of the CDR3 is 15 residues. The V gene's germline CDR1 is SGHNT and CDR2 YYREEE (reference sequence). Trimming removed 4 bases at V and 3 bases at J, with 17 bases between. The CDR3 DNA sequence: TGTGCCAGCAGCCCCGGGCGGGTGGCTGACTACGAGCAGTACTTC. This codes for CASSPGRVADYEQYF.

V and J are TRBV6-5 and TRBJ1-2; no clear D gene. CDR3 size: 12 residues. Germline lookup yields CDR1 MNHEY and CDR2 SVGAGI. Trimming stripped 5 bases from V and 2 bases from J, with 6 bases between. This chain's CDR3 is CASSNRNYGYTF. The CDR3 nucleotides read TGTGCCAGCAGTAACAGAAACTATGGCTACACCTTC.

This clone was seen a handful of times. At the DNA level, this CDR3 is encoded by other sequences in the same sample as well. V is TRBV9 and J is TRBJ1-1, with 7 nucleotides matching TRBD1. Germline loops: CDR1 SGDLS, CDR2 YYNGEE. J was trimmed by 1 base and V by 0 bases; bases with no gene match: 3. The CDR3 has 15 residues. CDR3 in amino acids: CASSVETGRNTEAFF. CDR3 DNA: TGTGCCAGCAGCGTAGAGACAGGGCGGAACACTGAAGCTTTCTTT.

J is TRBJ2-1 and V is TRBV24-1, with TRBD1 identical over 9 bases. V shed 12 bases and J 7 bases; nucleotides not matched to a gene: 15. Germline-derived CDR1 and CDR2 are KGHDR and SFDVKD. The CDR3 covers 15 residues. The CDR3 loop reads CAPSVLQGAENEQFF. CDR3 nucleotides: TGTGCCCCAAGCGTGCTACAGGGGGCTGAGAATGAGCAGTTCTTC.

The V call is TRBV6-4, the J call TRBJ2-7; the D is unclear. CDR3 length equals 13 residues. Germline lookup yields CDR1 MRHNA and CDR2 SNTAGT. V lost 6 bases and J 1 base, leaving 10 bases between the germline ends. In DNA, the CDR3 is TGTGCCAGCAGCCCGGAACTATCCTACGAGCAGTACTTC. It specifies CASSPELSYEQYF.

This chain connects TRBV27 to TRBJ2-7; maybe TRBD1 (6 bases). The germline CDR1 and CDR2 sequences are MNHEY and SMNVEV (reference sequence). The CDR3 contains 14 residues. With 3 bases removed from V and 2 bases from J, the gap between germline ends came to 11 bases. Here the CDR3 DNA reads TGTGCCAGCAGTTTTCTAGGGACAACCTACGAGCAGTACTTC. It codes for CASSFLGTTYEQYF.

Only one count was recorded for this clone. The chain is built from TRBV18 and TRBJ1-4; TRBD1 aligns across 7 bases. This CDR3 comprises 14 residues. V lost 5 bases and J lost 6; bases outside the gene matches: 6. Per the germline V gene, CDR1 is KGHSH and CDR2 is LQKENI. The CDR3 DNA follows: TGTGCCAGCTCAGTAGACAGGGATGATGAAAAACTGTTTTTT. Amino acids: CASSVDRDDEKLFF.

In nucleotides, the CDR3 is TGTGCCAGCTCACCACCGGGGGGTGTAAATACCGGGGAGCTGTTTTTT. This sequence encodes CASSPPGGVNTGELFF. The J gene is TRBJ2-2, the V gene TRBV18; tentatively, D is TRBD2 (6 bases). The CDR3 has 16 amino acids. The V gene lost 0 bases and the J gene lost 5 bases, with 13 bases spanning the gap. CDR1 is KGHSH, CDR2 LQKENI, per germline. Using reference TRBV18 and TRBJ2-2 for the parts outside the CDR3, the full variable domain is NAGVMQNPRHLVRRRGQEARLRCSPMKGHSHVYWYRQLPEEGLKFMVYLQKENIIDESGMPKERFSAEFPKEGPSILRIQQVVRGDSAAYFCASSPPGGVNTGELFFGEGSRLTVL.

The CDR3 is CASSPDRGPTEAFF. CDR3 nucleotides: TGTGCCAGCAGCCCTGACAGGGGGCCCACTGAAGCTTTCTTT. This sequence joins TRBV4-2 and TRBJ1-1, with 10 nucleotides matching TRBD1. Per the germline V gene, CDR1 is LGHNA and CDR2 is YNFKEQ. The CDR3 covers 14 residues. V trimming: 4 bases; J trimming: 4 bases; junction bases outside the gene matches: 3.

V gene TRBV27 combines with J gene TRBJ2-1, with TRBD2 matching 8 bases. Trimming at V came to 5 bases and at J to 8 bases, leaving 17 bases not matched to a gene. The CDR3 is made up of 17 amino acids. Germline CDR1 is MNHEY and CDR2 is SMNVEV (reference sequence). CDR3 bases: TGTGCCAGCAGTCGCGGGACTAGTTGGGGATTGGTGGATGAGCAGTTCTTC. Encoded protein: CASSRGTSWGLVDEQFF.

The sample holds one count of this clone. The chain joins TRBV4-2 to TRBJ2-1, with D possibly matching TRBD2 (6 bases). Per the germline V gene, CDR1 is LGHNA and CDR2 is YNFKEQ. The CDR3 is made up of 15 amino acids. Trimming pared 5 bases from V and 6 bases from J, leaving 17 bases between. This CDR3 is CASSGRGREPNEQFF. CDR3 nucleotides: TGTGCCAGCAGCGGGCGCGGCCGGGAGCCCAATGAGCAGTTCTTC.